This is a list of T cell receptor beta chains from one sample in a study of CD4 T cells in relation to SARS-CoV-2 and coronaviruses. No antigen has been identified for these receptors. Clones were sequenced by immunoSEQ multiplex PCR, and TCRdb holds only the in-frame ones, with some missing. The sample has approximately 41,000 clones, 77% seen once. The sequencing sample was made of memory CD4+ T cells from PBMCs, cultured in vitro. Receptors originate from an adult with COVID-19. CDR3s include the opening cysteine and the closing phenylalanine or tryptophan. The D gene is left open where the match is weak.

D gene	V gene	J gene	CDR3 protein	CDR3 DNA
-	TRBV6-5	TRBJ2-3	CASSYSERTDTQYF	TGTGCCAGCAGTTACTCGGAGCGCACAGATACGCAGTATTTT
TRBD1	TRBV19	TRBJ2-2	CASSTDRLRNPTGELFF	TGTGCCAGTAGTACGGACAGGCTACGCAATCCCACCGGGGAGCTGTTTTTT
-	TRBV12-2	TRBJ2-3	CASRLIGDKLAGGPSNTQYF	TGTGCAAGTCGCTTAATCGGGGACAAGTTAGCGGGAGGGCCCTCAAATACGCAGTATTTT
-	TRBV2	TRBJ1-1	CASRVQMNTEAFF	TGTGCCAGCAGGGTGCAGATGAACACTGAAGCTTTCTTT
-	TRBV19	TRBJ1-1	CASSITGQSNTEAFF	TGTGCCAGTAGCATAACAGGGCAATCGAACACTGAAGCTTTCTTT
-	TRBV19	TRBJ2-1	CASSMSRGPYNEQFF	TGTGCCAGTAGTATGTCCCGGGGGCCCTACAATGAGCAGTTCTTC
TRBD1	TRBV5-1	TRBJ2-7	CASSVDGTVYEQYF	TGCGCCAGCAGCGTAGACGGGACAGTCTACGAGCAGTACTTC
-	TRBV7-9	TRBJ2-1	CASSPVSFSYNEQFF	TGTGCCAGCAGCCCTGTTAGCTTTTCCTACAATGAGCAGTTCTTC
-	TRBV10-1	TRBJ2-5	CASSPGQQETQYF	TGCGCCAGCAGTCCCGGACAGCAAGAGACCCAGTACTTC
-	TRBV5-1	TRBJ2-1	CASSLGASRLANEQFF	TGCGCCAGCAGCTTGGGAGCTAGCCGCCTCGCGAATGAGCAGTTCTTC